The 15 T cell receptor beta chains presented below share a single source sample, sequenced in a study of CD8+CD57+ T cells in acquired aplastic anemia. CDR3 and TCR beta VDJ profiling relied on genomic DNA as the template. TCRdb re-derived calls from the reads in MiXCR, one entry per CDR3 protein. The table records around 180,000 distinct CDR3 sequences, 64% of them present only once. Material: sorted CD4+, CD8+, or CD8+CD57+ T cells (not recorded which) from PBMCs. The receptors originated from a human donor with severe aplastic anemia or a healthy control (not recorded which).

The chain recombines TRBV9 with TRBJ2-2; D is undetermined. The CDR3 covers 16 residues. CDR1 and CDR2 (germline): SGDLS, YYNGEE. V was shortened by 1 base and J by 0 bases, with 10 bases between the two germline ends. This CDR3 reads CASSVSQAANTGELFF. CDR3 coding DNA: TGTGCCAGCAGCGTAAGCCAGGCGGCGAACACCGGGGAGCTGTTTTTT.

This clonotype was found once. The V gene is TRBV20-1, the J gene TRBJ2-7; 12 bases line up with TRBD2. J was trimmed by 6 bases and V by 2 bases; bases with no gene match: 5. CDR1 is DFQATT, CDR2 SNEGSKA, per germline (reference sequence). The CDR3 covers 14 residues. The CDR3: CSARPLAGGIEQYF. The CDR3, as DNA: TGCAGTGCTAGACCCCTAGCGGGAGGGATCGAGCAGTACTTC.

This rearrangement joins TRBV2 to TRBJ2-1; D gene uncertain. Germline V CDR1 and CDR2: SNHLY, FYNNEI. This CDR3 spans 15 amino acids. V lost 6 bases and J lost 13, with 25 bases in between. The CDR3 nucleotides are TGTGCCAGCAGCTCACCCGGGCTCCGACGGATGGAACAGTTCTTC. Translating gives CASSSPGLRRMEQFF.

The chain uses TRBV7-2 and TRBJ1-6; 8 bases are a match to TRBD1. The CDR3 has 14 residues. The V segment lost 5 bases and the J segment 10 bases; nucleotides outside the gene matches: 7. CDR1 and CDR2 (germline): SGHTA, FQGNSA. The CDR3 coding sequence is TGTGCCAGCAGCATGGACAGGGACGACTCACCCCTCCACTTT. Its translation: CASSMDRDDSPLHF. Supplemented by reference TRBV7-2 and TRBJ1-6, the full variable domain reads GAGVSQSPSNKVTEKGKDVELRCDPISGHTALYWYRQSLGQGLEFLIYFQGNSAPDKSGLPSDRFSAERTGGSVSTLTIQRTQQEDSAVYLCASSMDRDDSPLHFGNGTRLTVT.

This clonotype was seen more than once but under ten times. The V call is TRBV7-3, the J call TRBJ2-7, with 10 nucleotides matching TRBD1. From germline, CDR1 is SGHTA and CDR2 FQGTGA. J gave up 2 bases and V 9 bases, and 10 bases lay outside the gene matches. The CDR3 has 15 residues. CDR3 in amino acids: CASSRPGQGTYEQYF. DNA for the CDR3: TGTGCCAGTAGCCGACCGGGACAGGGGACCTACGAGCAGTACTTC.

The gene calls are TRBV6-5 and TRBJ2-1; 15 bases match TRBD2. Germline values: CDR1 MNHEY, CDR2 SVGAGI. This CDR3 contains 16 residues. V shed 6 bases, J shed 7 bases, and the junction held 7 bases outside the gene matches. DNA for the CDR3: TGTGCCAGCAGCTGGACTAGCGGGGGGGCGAGGAATGAGCAGTTCTTC. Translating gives CASSWTSGGARNEQFF.

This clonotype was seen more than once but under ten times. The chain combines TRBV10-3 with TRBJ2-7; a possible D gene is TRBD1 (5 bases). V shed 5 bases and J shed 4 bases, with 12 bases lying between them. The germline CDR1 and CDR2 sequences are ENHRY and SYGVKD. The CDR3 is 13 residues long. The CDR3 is CAISTRDRYEQYF. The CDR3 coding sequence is TGTGCCATCAGTACCAGGGATAGGTACGAGCAGTACTTC.

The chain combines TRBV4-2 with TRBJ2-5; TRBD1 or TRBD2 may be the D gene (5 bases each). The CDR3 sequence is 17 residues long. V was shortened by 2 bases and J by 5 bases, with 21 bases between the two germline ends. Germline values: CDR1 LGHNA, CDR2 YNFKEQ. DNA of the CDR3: TGTGCCAGCAGCCAAACCCCCCGGGACCAGGGTGGGGAGACCCAGTACTTC. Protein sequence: CASSQTPRDQGGETQYF.

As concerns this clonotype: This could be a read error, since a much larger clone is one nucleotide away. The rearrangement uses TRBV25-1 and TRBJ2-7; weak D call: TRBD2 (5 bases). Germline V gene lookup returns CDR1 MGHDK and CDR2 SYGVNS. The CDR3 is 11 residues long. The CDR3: CASNLDYGQYF. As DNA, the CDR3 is TGTGCCAGCAACCTAGACTACGGGCAGTACTTC.

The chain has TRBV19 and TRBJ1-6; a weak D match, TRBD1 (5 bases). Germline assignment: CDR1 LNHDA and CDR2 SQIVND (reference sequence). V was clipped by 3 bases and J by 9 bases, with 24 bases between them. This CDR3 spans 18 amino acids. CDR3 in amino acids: CASSIVQGGVVRRSPLHF. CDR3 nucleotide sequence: TGTGCCAGTAGTATCGTCCAGGGAGGTGTCGTACGGCGTTCACCCCTCCACTTT.

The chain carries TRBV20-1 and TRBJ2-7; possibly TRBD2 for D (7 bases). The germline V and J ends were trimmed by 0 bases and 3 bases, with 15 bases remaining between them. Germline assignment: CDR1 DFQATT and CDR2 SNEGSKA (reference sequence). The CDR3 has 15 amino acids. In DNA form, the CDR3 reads TGCAGTGCTAGAGATTCACGGGGGGCCGTCTACGAGCAGTACTTC. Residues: CSARDSRGAVYEQYF.

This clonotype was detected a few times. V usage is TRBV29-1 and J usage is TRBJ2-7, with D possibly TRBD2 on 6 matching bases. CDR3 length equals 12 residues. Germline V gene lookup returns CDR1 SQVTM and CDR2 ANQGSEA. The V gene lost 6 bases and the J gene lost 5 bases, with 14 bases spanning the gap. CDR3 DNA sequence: TGCAGCGTCGGGACTGGGGGGAACGAGCAGTACTTC. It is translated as CSVGTGGNEQYF.

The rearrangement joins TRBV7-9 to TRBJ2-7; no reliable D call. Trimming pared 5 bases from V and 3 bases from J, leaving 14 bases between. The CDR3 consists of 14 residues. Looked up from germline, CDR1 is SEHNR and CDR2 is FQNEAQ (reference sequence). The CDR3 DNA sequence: TGTGCCAGCAGCCATAGTCCACGCCGCTACGAGCAGTACTTC. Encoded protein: CASSHSPRRYEQYF. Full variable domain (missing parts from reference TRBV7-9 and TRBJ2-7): DTGVSQNPRHKITKRGQNVTFRCDPISEHNRLYWYRQTLGQGPEFLTYFQNEAQLEKSRLLSDRFSAERPKGSFSTLEIQRTEQGDSAMYLCASSHSPRRYEQYFGPGTRLTVT.

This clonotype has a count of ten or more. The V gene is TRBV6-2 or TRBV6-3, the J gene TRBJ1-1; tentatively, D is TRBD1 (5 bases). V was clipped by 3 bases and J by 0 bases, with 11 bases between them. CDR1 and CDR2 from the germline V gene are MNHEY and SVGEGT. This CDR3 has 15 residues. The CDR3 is CASSYHPGLNTEAFF. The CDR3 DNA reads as TGTGCCAGCAGTTATCACCCAGGGCTGAACACTGAAGCTTTCTTT.

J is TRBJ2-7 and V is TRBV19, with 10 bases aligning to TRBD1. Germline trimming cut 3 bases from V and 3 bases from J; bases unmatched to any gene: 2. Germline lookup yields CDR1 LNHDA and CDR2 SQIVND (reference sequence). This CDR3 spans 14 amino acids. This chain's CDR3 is CASSMGTGVYEQYF. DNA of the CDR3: TGTGCCAGTAGTATGGGGACAGGGGTCTACGAGCAGTACTTC. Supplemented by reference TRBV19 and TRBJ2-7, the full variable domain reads DGGITQSPKYLFRKEGQNVTLSCEQNLNHDAMYWYRQDPGQGLRLIYYSQIVNDFQKGDIAEGYSVSREKKESFPLTVTSAQKNPTAFYLCASSMGTGVYEQYFGPGTRLTVT.